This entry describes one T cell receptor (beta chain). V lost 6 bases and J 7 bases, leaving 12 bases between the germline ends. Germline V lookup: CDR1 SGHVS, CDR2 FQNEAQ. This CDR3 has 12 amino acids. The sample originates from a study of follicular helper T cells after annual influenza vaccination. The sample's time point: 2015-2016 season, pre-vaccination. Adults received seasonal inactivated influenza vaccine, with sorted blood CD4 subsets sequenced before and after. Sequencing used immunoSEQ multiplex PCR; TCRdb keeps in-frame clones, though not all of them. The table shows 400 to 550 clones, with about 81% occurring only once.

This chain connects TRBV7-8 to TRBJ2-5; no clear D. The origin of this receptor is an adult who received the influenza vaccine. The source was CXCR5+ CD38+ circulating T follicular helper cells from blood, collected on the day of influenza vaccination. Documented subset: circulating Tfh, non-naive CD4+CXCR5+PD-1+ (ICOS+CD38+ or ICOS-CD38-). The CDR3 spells CASSKAGRTQYF. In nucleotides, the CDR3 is TGTGCCAGCAGTAAGGCAGGACGGACCCAGTACTTC.